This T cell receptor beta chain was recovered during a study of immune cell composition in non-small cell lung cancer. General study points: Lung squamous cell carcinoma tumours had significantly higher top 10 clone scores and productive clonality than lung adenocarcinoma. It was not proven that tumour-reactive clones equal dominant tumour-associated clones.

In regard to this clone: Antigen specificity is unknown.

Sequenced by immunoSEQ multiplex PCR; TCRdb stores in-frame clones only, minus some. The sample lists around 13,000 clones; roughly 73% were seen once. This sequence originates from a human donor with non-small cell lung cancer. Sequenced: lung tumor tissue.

Written as DNA, the CDR3 is TGTGCCAGCAGCTTAATAACAGGGTCAAATGAAAAACTGTTTTTT. It yields the protein CASSLITGSNEKLFF. The chain carries TRBV7-9 and TRBJ1-4; TRBD1 is a possible D gene (6 bases). Germline CDR1 is SEHNR and CDR2 is FQNEAQ (reference sequence). Deletions cut 2 bases from V and 5 bases from J, with 12 bases between. The CDR3 runs 15 residues.